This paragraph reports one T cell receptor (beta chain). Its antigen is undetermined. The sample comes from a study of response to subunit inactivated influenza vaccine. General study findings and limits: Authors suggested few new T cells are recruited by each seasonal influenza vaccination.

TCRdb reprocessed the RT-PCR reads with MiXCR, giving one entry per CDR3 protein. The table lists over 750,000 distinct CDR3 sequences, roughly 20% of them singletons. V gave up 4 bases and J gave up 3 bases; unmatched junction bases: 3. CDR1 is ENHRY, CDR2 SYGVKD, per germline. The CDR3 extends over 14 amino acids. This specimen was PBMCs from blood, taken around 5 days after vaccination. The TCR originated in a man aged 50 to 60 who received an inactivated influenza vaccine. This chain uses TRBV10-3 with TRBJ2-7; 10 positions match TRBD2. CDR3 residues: CAISVSSGGYEQYF. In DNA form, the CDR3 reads TGTGCCATCAGTGTTTCTAGCGGGGGCTACGAGCAGTACTTC.